Listed below are T cell receptor beta chains from one sample, sequenced in a study of glioma-infiltrating T cells. TCRdb reprocessed the multiplex PCR reads with MiXCR, giving one entry per CDR3 protein. Of about 140,000 distinct CDR3 sequences in the sample, roughly two fifths were seen once. Sequenced input: glioma tissue, nonneoplastic brain tissue, or PBMCs (not recorded which). These receptors all come from a human donor with low-grade glioma or glioblastoma, undergoing nonglioma brain surgery, or in good health (not recorded which). CDR3s include the opening cysteine and the closing phenylalanine or tryptophan. Each record gives: J gene, V gene, D gene, clone size, CDR3 protein, CDR3 DNA. A D gene is named only where the DNA matches it firmly. Size values are once, few and many counts, or a class for expanded clones, and some rows have none.

J gene: TRBJ2-1
V gene: TRBV4-1
D gene: TRBD2
clone size: few
CDR3 protein: CASSQEGLREGDNEQFF
CDR3 DNA: TGCGCCAGCAGCCAAGAAGGTTTGAGGGAGGGAGACAATGAGCAGTTCTTC

J gene: TRBJ1-3
V gene: TRBV15
D gene: -
clone size: -
CDR3 protein: CATSRDGGLGNTIYF
CDR3 DNA: TGTGCCACCAGCAGAGATGGGGGACTTGGAAACACCATATATTTT

J gene: TRBJ2-2
V gene: TRBV6-1
D gene: -
clone size: many
CDR3 protein: CASRPFIGELFF
CDR3 DNA: TGTGCCAGCCGCCCGTTTATCGGGGAGCTGTTTTTT

J gene: TRBJ1-6
V gene: TRBV27
D gene: -
clone size: -
CDR3 protein: CASSPDTYNSPLHF
CDR3 DNA: TGTGCCAGCAGTCCAGACACCTATAATTCACCCCTCCACTTT

J gene: TRBJ2-7
V gene: TRBV24-1
D gene: -
clone size: -
CDR3 protein: CATSDPGTYEQYF
CDR3 DNA: TGTGCCACCAGTGACCCAGGGACCTACGAGCAGTACTTC

J gene: TRBJ2-3
V gene: TRBV20-1
D gene: TRBD2
clone size: -
CDR3 protein: CSARRPVGREGQADAQYF
CDR3 DNA: TGCAGTGCTAGACGCCCGGTCGGGCGGGAGGGCCAGGCAGATGCGCAGTATTTT

J gene: TRBJ2-7
V gene: TRBV20-1
D gene: TRBD1
clone size: many
CDR3 protein: CSAGGQGLGYEQYF
CDR3 DNA: TGCAGTGCGGGAGGACAGGGTTTAGGATACGAGCAGTACTTC

J gene: TRBJ1-5
V gene: TRBV27
D gene: -
clone size: many
CDR3 protein: CASPDSNQPQHF
CDR3 DNA: TGTGCCAGCCCCGACAGTAATCAGCCCCAGCATTTT

J gene: TRBJ1-5
V gene: TRBV6-1
D gene: -
clone size: -
CDR3 protein: CASVRLGTNQPHHF
CDR3 DNA: TGTGCCAGCGTCCGATTAGGGACCAATCAGCCCCATCATTTT

J gene: TRBJ2-3
V gene: TRBV27
D gene: -
clone size: few
CDR3 protein: CASSFGGNTQYF
CDR3 DNA: TGTGCCAGCAGTTTCGGAGGGAATACGCAGTATTTT

J gene: TRBJ1-5
V gene: TRBV12-3/TRBV12-4
D gene: TRBD1
clone size: -
CDR3 protein: CASSRGIRNQPQHF
CDR3 DNA: TGTGCCAGCAGCAGGGGGATACGGAATCAGCCCCAGCATTTT

J gene: TRBJ2-7
V gene: TRBV7-2
D gene: -
clone size: -
CDR3 protein: CASSCSRVSEQYF
CDR3 DNA: TGTGCCAGCAGCTGTAGCAGGGTCAGCGAGCAGTACTTC

J gene: TRBJ2-3
V gene: TRBV20-1
D gene: TRBD1
clone size: few
CDR3 protein: CSAPSSVSGQGLDTQYF
CDR3 DNA: TGCAGTGCTCCGTCTAGTGTTTCGGGACAGGGGTTAGATACGCAGTATTTT

J gene: TRBJ2-5
V gene: TRBV20-1
D gene: -
clone size: few
CDR3 protein: CSARDVTGQDETQYF
CDR3 DNA: TGCAGTGCTAGAGATGTGACGGGCCAAGATGAGACCCAGTACTTC

J gene: TRBJ2-4
V gene: TRBV6-1
D gene: -
clone size: few
CDR3 protein: CASSSLAKNIQYF
CDR3 DNA: TGTGCCAGCAGTTCCCTCGCCAAAAACATTCAGTACTTC

J gene: TRBJ1-2
V gene: TRBV3-1
D gene: TRBD1
clone size: -
CDR3 protein: CASRRTGLNYGYTF
CDR3 DNA: TGTGCCAGCAGACGGACAGGCCTGAACTATGGCTACACCTTC

J gene: TRBJ2-2
V gene: TRBV7-6
D gene: -
clone size: -
CDR3 protein: CASSGDAGELFF
CDR3 DNA: TGTGCCAGCAGCGGGGATGCCGGGGAGCTGTTTTTT

J gene: TRBJ2-3
V gene: TRBV6-5
D gene: -
clone size: -
CDR3 protein: CASSPRRPGTGSDTQYF
CDR3 DNA: TGTGCCAGTAGTCCACGCCGTCCCGGAACTGGGTCAGATACGCAGTATTTT

J gene: TRBJ2-7
V gene: TRBV6-1
D gene: TRBD2
clone size: -
CDR3 protein: CASKTSGSYEQYF
CDR3 DNA: TGTGCCAGCAAGACTAGCGGGAGTTACGAGCAGTACTTC

J gene: TRBJ1-1
V gene: TRBV7-2
D gene: -
clone size: -
CDR3 protein: CASSISRDFNTEAFF
CDR3 DNA: TGTGCCAGCAGCATCTCCAGGGATTTTAACACTGAAGCTTTCTTT

J gene: TRBJ2-3
V gene: TRBV6-6
D gene: TRBD1
clone size: few
CDR3 protein: CASSNGQGKGDTQYF
CDR3 DNA: TGTGCCAGCAGTAACGGACAGGGGAAGGGAGATACGCAGTATTTT

J gene: TRBJ1-6
V gene: TRBV5-1
D gene: -
clone size: -
CDR3 protein: CASSFSGEDNSPLHF
CDR3 DNA: TGCGCCAGCAGCTTCTCAGGGGAGGATAATTCACCCCTCCACTTT

J gene: TRBJ1-2
V gene: TRBV11-2
D gene: -
clone size: -
CDR3 protein: CASSLATDGYTF
CDR3 DNA: TGTGCCAGCAGCTTAGCGACAGATGGCTACACCTTC

J gene: TRBJ2-5
V gene: TRBV29-1
D gene: -
clone size: -
CDR3 protein: CSVEKGFQTQYF
CDR3 DNA: TGCAGCGTTGAAAAGGGATTTCAGACCCAGTACTTC

J gene: TRBJ2-5
V gene: TRBV18
D gene: -
clone size: -
CDR3 protein: CASSPQEETQYF
CDR3 DNA: TGTGCCAGCTCACCCCAAGAAGAGACCCAGTACTTC

J gene: TRBJ2-1
V gene: TRBV6-1
D gene: -
clone size: -
CDR3 protein: CASSSIGWSYNEQFF
CDR3 DNA: TGTGCCAGCAGTTCAATAGGGTGGTCCTACAATGAGCAGTTCTTC

J gene: TRBJ2-7
V gene: TRBV20-1
D gene: TRBD2
clone size: -
CDR3 protein: CSAIASGPGNEQYF
CDR3 DNA: TGCAGTGCTATAGCTAGCGGGCCGGGTAACGAGCAGTATTTC